This T cell receptor beta chain was retrieved from a study of shared clonotypes between healthy human individuals. Study observations and caveats: Between a few donors, naive CD4 clonotypes were shared at a level of about 5%. The study generally estimated greater richness for naive than memory subsets. Blood was the only sampled material, and tissue repertoires likely differ.

As for this clone: Its specificity is unknown.

Original processing notes: With immunoSEQ giving junction-only sequences and no quality scores, filtering differed. Libraries were prepared by immunoSEQ multiplex PCR; TCRdb keeps only in-frame clonotypes and omits some of them. D and trimming were read from the DNA, whereas the V and J calls and clone size are those reported in that table. The repertoire holds some 2 million clones, with roughly 95% as singletons. Selected positively for CCR7 and CD45RO-negative, naive CD8 cells excluded terminally differentiated effector memory CD45RA+ cells. Sequences were obtained from naive CD8+ T cells sorted from blood. The TCR comes from a man younger than 30 in good health.

The CDR3 coding sequence is TGCGCCAGCAGCTTGGTGGTAGGCAGCGTGAACACTGAAGCTTTCTTT. As protein: CASSLVVGSVNTEAFF. The chain carries TRBV5-1 and TRBJ1-1; D call uncertain. V was trimmed by 0 bases and J by 0 bases, leaving 12 bases between them. CDR1 is SGHRS and CDR2 is YFSETQ in the germline V gene. The CDR3 is 16 residues long. The whole variable domain, remainder taken from reference TRBV5-1 and TRBJ1-1, is KAGVTQTPRYLIKTRGQQVTLSCSPISGHRSVSWYQQTPGQGLQFLFEYFSETQRNKGNFPGRFSGRQFSNSRSEMNVSTLELGDSALYLCASSLVVGSVNTEAFFGQGTRLTVV.